This TCR beta chain is from a study of blood T cell repertoires in COVID-19. Germline V gene sequence: CDR1 SGHTA, CDR2 FQGNSA. The CDR3 has 14 residues. V lost 5 bases and J 9 bases, leaving 19 bases between the germline ends. Sequencing was performed with immunoSEQ multiplex PCR; in TCRdb, only in-frame clones are kept and a portion is missing. The sample comprises 85,000 to 100,000 clones, around nine tenths of which are singletons, and 1.5% to 2% rests with the top ten. The sample comprised peripheral blood. The chain joins TRBV7-2 to TRBJ1-2; D might be TRBD1 (6 bases). This clonotype was sampled from a man in his fifties or sixties with acute or convalescent COVID-19. The CDR3 DNA reads TGTGCCAGCAGCGGATTAGACAGGTTGAGGAGCTACACCTTC. This codes for CASSGLDRLRSYTF.